The 9 T cell receptor beta chains below come from one sample, sequenced in a study of cytomegalovirus exposure and HLA in healthy donors. Using immunoSEQ multiplex PCR, the repertoire was profiled, and TCRdb retains in-frame clones only, with some absent. The data contain 200,000 or so clones, roughly 84% of them singletons. Sequencing was done on a sample of PBMCs. These TCRs come from a man between 18 and 35 years old in good health and CMV-seropositive.

The chain couples TRBV27 to TRBJ1-1; TRBD1 aligns across 9 bases. The CDR3 has 15 amino acids. The ends lost 4 bases at V and 2 bases at J; junction bases unmatched: 5. CDR1 is MNHEY, CDR2 SMNVEV, per germline (reference sequence). The CDR3 DNA follows: TGTGCCAGCAGTTCGCGGACAGGGGTAAACACTGAAGCTTTCTTT. This encodes CASSSRTGVNTEAFF.

In regard to this clone: An end of the junction differs from the germline gene, which may be a read error. This rearrangement joins TRBV14 to TRBJ2-7, with TRBD1 matching over 8 bases. The CDR3 runs to 12 residues. Germline CDR1 reads SGHDN; CDR2 reads FVKESK. The CDR3: CASSQVPGQESF. The CDR3, as DNA: TGTGCCAGCAGCCAGGTGCCGGGACAGGAGTCTTTC.

The gene calls are TRBV7-3 and TRBJ2-1, with D possibly TRBD1 on 9 matching bases. The germline V and J ends were trimmed by 0 bases and 8 bases, with 23 bases remaining between them. The CDR3 is made up of 18 amino acids. Germline V lookup: CDR1 SGHTA, CDR2 FQGTGA. In DNA, the CDR3 is TGTGCCAGCAGCTTAACCCCCGGGGGGGGACAGGGTATCCATGAGCAGTTCTTC. The encoded protein is CASSLTPGGGQGIHEQFF.

The genes are TRBV27 and TRBJ1-1, with D hard to call. The CDR3 contains 13 residues. Germline V gives CDR1 MNHEY, CDR2 SMNVEV (reference sequence). V was trimmed by 5 bases and J by 0 bases, leaving 7 bases between them. CDR3 coding DNA: TGTGCCAGCAGTGTGAAGCTGAACACTGAAGCTTTCTTT. As protein: CASSVKLNTEAFF.

The chain joins TRBV4-2 to TRBJ2-3, with 14 bases matching TRBD2. CDR3 length equals 16 residues. V gave up 4 bases and J gave up 4 bases; unmatched junction bases: 4. The germline gives CDR1 LGHNA, CDR2 YNFKEQ. CDR3 bases: TGTGCCAGCAGCCCGACTAGCGGGAGGGGGGCAGATACGCAGTATTTT. Its protein is CASSPTSGRGADTQYF.

This chain links TRBV2 with TRBJ2-7; a possible D gene is TRBD2 (6 bases). V lost 7 bases, J lost 6 bases, and 16 bases lay in between. CDR3 length: 13 amino acids. Germline CDR1 is SNHLY and CDR2 is FYNNEI. CDR3 coding DNA: TGTGCCAGCAAAAGGGACTCCCCGTCCGAGCAGTACTTC. Translation: CASKRDSPSEQYF.

This clone is a singleton in its sample. The V and J genes are TRBV6-1 and TRBJ1-5; D remains unclear. V lost 6 bases, J lost 1 base, and 10 bases lay in between. CDR3 length: 14 amino acids. Per germline, CDR1 MNHNS and CDR2 SASEGT. In DNA, the CDR3 is TGTGCCAGCAGGGCCCGCGGGAGCAATCAGCCCCAGCATTTT. It encodes CASRARGSNQPQHF.

This clone is labeled large. Here the CDR3 reads CASSPGDEETANTGELFF. CDR3 sequence (DNA): TGTGCCAGCAGCCCGGGGGACGAAGAGACCGCGAACACCGGGGAGCTGTTTTTT. The V call is TRBV11-2, the J call TRBJ2-2, with D perhaps TRBD2 (6 bases). V was clipped by 5 bases and J by 0 bases, with 19 bases between them. The CDR3 covers 18 residues. From germline, CDR1 is SGHAT and CDR2 FQNNGV.

The chain combines TRBV6-5 with TRBJ2-3, with 9 nucleotides matching TRBD2. With V trimmed by 5 bases and J by 8 bases, 8 bases remained unmatched. Germline CDR1 is MNHEY and CDR2 is SVGAGI. CDR3 length: 14 amino acids. The CDR3 region is CASSPGGSGSTQYF. For the CDR3, the DNA is TGTGCCAGCAGTCCCGGAGGTAGCGGGAGTACGCAGTATTTT.